The present T cell receptor beta chain was sequenced within a study of T cells in narcolepsy. About the study: Healthy controls were enrolled alongside patients with narcolepsy type 1 or type 2.

The germline CDR1 and CDR2 sequences are LNHDA and SQIVND (reference sequence). V dropped 8 bases and J dropped 2 bases, with 22 bases sitting between them. CDR3 length: 18 residues. Generated by immunoSEQ multiplex PCR, the TCRdb table keeps only in-frame clones and is missing some. The sample shows 25,000 to 35,000 clones, around 87% of them seen only once. Sequencing was done on a sample of memory (CD45RA-) CD4+ T cells from blood. This sequence was found in a human donor in good health. V gene TRBV19 combines with J gene TRBJ2-6, with D perhaps assigned TRBD1 or TRBD2 (7 bases each). CDR3 amino acids: CASSQNRGGGTGANVLTF. The CDR3 DNA sequence: TGTGCCAGTTCGCAAAACAGGGGAGGGGGAACTGGGGCCAACGTCCTGACTTTC. Combining the CDR3 with reference TRBV19 and TRBJ2-6 gives the whole variable domain DGGITQSPKYLFRKEGQNVTLSCEQNLNHDAMYWYRQDPGQGLRLIYYSQIVNDFQKGDIAEGYSVSREKKESFPLTVTSAQKNPTAFYLCASSQNRGGGTGANVLTFGAGSRLTVL.